Below, one TCR beta chain is given with its context. Its antigen is as yet unknown. Through a sample-barcoded 5' primer and a J-beta primer mix, a second PCR was run for roughly 7 to 11 cycles. In TCRdb, the 5' RACE reads were re-called with MiXCR into one record per CDR3 protein. This sample has about 1,000,000 distinct CDR3 sequences; 40% to 50% occur once, and the top ten carry 15% to 20%. The data were taken from a study of blood T cells in healthy people across ages. Study-wide background: The capture of about one barcoded beta molecule per two T cells was achieved by template switching.

The CDR3 extends over 12 amino acids. The germline V and J ends were trimmed by 7 bases and 2 bases, with 9 bases remaining between them. CDR1 and CDR2 (germline): SGDLS, YYNGEE. Regarding the study as a whole: Unsorted PBMCs ruled out conclusive naive versus antigen-experienced comparison. Higher diversity, along with more naive CD4+ cells, distinguished long-lived donors from aged donors.

V and J are TRBV9 and TRBJ1-1; D gene uncertain. The source is a woman in her sixties or seventies in good health. The material sequenced was blood. Here the CDR3 reads CASGSLNTEAFF. As DNA, the CDR3 is TGTGCCAGCGGCAGTCTCAACACTGAAGCTTTCTTT.